Listed here is a single T cell receptor beta chain. The data are from a study of cytotoxic CD8 clonotypes in ibrutinib-treated CLL. Study information: 11 relapsed/refractory, some 15 treatment-naive; 17 IGHV unmutated.

The ends were cut back, 0 bases at V and 4 bases at J, with 12 bases in the middle. CDR3 length equals 14 residues. Germline CDR1 is SQVTM and CDR2 is ANQGSEA. Repertoires were generated with immunoSEQ multiplex PCR, while TCRdb's copy carries only in-frame clones and drops some. In the table there are roughly 100,000 clones, 78% of which are singletons. This sample comprised PBMCs, obtained after 12 months of ibrutinib treatment. The chain employs TRBV29-1 and TRBJ1-2; D unclear. The origin of this receptor is a human donor with chronic lymphocytic leukemia. This chain's CDR3 is CSVEDRNLAYGYTF. CDR3 nucleotide sequence: TGCAGCGTTGAAGATAGGAATCTTGCCTATGGCTACACCTTC.